This TCR beta chain was observed in a study of blood T cell repertoires in COVID-19. The method was immunoSEQ multiplex PCR; TCRdb's version includes in-frame clones alone and lacks a portion of them. This table holds 450,000 or so clones, approximately 89% found once. This receptor was obtained from a young man with COVID-19, enrolled during active disease. Input material: peripheral blood.

CDR3 in amino acids: CASSQDRQGAASNYGYTF. The CDR3 DNA is TGTGCCAGCAGCCAAGATCGGCAGGGGGCCGCCTCAAACTATGGCTACACCTTC. The genes are TRBV14 and TRBJ1-2, with 8 bases identical to TRBD1. Per germline, CDR1 SGHDN and CDR2 FVKESK. The CDR3 spans 18 residues. Trimming cost V 0 bases and J 2 bases; bases outside gene matches: 11.